Included here is one T cell receptor beta chain sequence, with context. These data belong to a study of blood T cell repertoires in COVID-19. Study-wide context: Samples taken during acute and convalescent COVID-19 were collected in the United States, Italy and Spain. The cDNA or gDNA used as material had been derived from T cells, B-cell-depleted T cells, or PBMCs.

In the original processing: Reference gene primers were amplified, and this amplification served to estimate nucleated cell counts. Profiled with immunoSEQ multiplex PCR; TCRdb holds only in-frame clones, not every one. V, J and clone size reflect that table, while D and trimming were determined from the DNA. The sample contains about 300,000 clones, approximately 86% of which appear only once. The trim removed 0 bases at V and 0 bases at J, leaving 22 bases unmatched. The CDR3 has 23 amino acids. The germline gives CDR1 KGHDR, CDR2 SFDVKD. Sequencing was carried out using peripheral blood. The chain recombines TRBV24-1 with TRBJ1-5, with 7 bases lining up with TRBD1. This receptor was obtained from a man aged 70 or older with acute or convalescent COVID-19. For the CDR3, the DNA is TGTGCCACCAGTGATTTGTATCCCTCGAAAACACAGGGGAGATGGGTTAGCAATCAGCCCCAGCATTTT. As protein: CATSDLYPSKTQGRWVSNQPQHF.